This T cell receptor beta chain was recovered during a study of CD8+ T cells in alopecia areata. Study-level background: Graft recipients were approximately 6-11-week-old female C3H/HeJ mice, and donor skin originated from approximately 6-12-month-old C3H/HeJ mice with spontaneous alopecia. General study results and limits: TCR sharing was clearer in mice than between patients, perhaps partly owing to patient HLA diversity.

RNA extraction was followed by reverse transcription into cDNA, which acted as the sequencing template. Method: immunoSEQ multiplex PCR; TCRdb's copy keeps in-frame clones and lacks some. This sample has around 100,000 clones, each found more than once. A note on this clone: Its target is unknown. Gene labels here are mouse ones.

This receptor was obtained from a C3H/HeJ mouse with alopecia areata. The mouse strain carries the MHC haplotype H2-k. Sequences were obtained from lesional skin.

CDR3 amino acids: CASSEVLGGGAEQFF. Incomplete CDR3 DNA: TGTGCCAGCAGTGAGGTGCTGGGGGGGGGAGCT. This rearrangement joins TRBV13-3 to TRBJ2-1, with 9 bases fitting TRBD2. The missing CDR3 end, 4 residues past where the read stops, is filled in from the germline J gene. The length of the CDR3 is 15 residues. In germline, CDR1 is NNHDY, CDR2 SYVADS.